What follows are 4 T cell receptor beta chains derived from one specimen sequenced in a study of Ad26.COV2.S vaccination and SARS-CoV-2 variants. TCRdb's table, derived via immunoSEQ multiplex PCR, lists solely in-frame clones and lacks some. This sample carries about 460,000 clones, about 89% of them seen once, and the ten largest clones take under 2%. Treatment: about 20 received Ad26.COV2.S at low or high dose, single or two shots; roughly five received placebo; per-sample allocation not given. Samples came from day 63 after the first vaccine or placebo injection. This sample comprised peripheral blood, obtained in a trial of Ad26.COV2.S vaccine versus placebo. The origin of the receptors is a person aged 18-65 years who received the Ad26.COV2.S COVID-19 vaccine or a placebo.

The rearrangement links TRBV15 to TRBJ2-5; D possibly matches TRBD1 or TRBD2 (6 bases each). The germline gives CDR1 LNHNV, CDR2 YYDKDF (reference sequence). The CDR3 sequence is 15 residues long. V was trimmed by 0 bases and J by 5 bases, leaving 13 bases between them. CDR3: CATSRDLVGGETQYF. CDR3 sequence (DNA): TGTGCCACCAGCAGAGATTTAGTAGGGGGGGAGACCCAGTACTTC.

This chain uses TRBV27 with TRBJ1-1; D gene uncertain. Trimming took off 7 bases at V and 1 base at J, with 16 bases between the two ends. This CDR3 is 15 amino acids long. CDR1 is MNHEY, CDR2 SMNVEV, per germline (reference sequence). CDR3: CASIPTHAGNTEAFF. The CDR3 bases are TGTGCCAGCATCCCGACCCACGCGGGGAACACTGAAGCTTTCTTT.

The chain has TRBV2 and TRBJ2-7; D is ambiguous. V shed 4 bases and J shed 4 bases, with 14 bases lying between them. Germline V gene sequence: CDR1 SNHLY, CDR2 FYNNEI. The CDR3 covers 14 residues. Here the CDR3 reads CASSVFEKYYEQYF. The CDR3 DNA reads TGTGCCAGCAGTGTTTTTGAAAAGTATTACGAGCAGTACTTC.

V is TRBV15 and J is TRBJ1-5; TRBD1 is a possible D gene (5 bases). The germline V gene encodes CDR1 LNHNV and CDR2 YYDKDF (reference sequence). The CDR3 extends over 18 amino acids. V gave up 0 bases and J gave up 7 bases, with 22 bases separating them. The CDR3, as DNA: TGTGCCACCAGCAGAGAGGGACTGACTCTACCGACAAGGCAGCCCCAGCATTTT. As protein: CATSREGLTLPTRQPQHF. Using reference TRBV15 and TRBJ1-5 for the parts outside the CDR3, the full variable domain is DAMVIQNPRYQVTQFGKPVTLSCSQTLNHNVMYWYQQKSSQAPKLLFHYYDKDFNNEADTPDNFQSRRPNTSFCFLDIRSPGLGDTAMYLCATSREGLTLPTRQPQHFGDGTRLSIL.